This T cell receptor beta chain appears in the sequencing data of a study of cytomegalovirus exposure and HLA in healthy donors (dated by TCRdb to the late 2010s). Background on the whole study: In an earlier analysis of 587 of the donors, under 300 Gb of sequence data and about 110 million unique TCR beta sequences from 150 million to 200 million T cells were reported. High-throughput TCR immunosequencing, statistical association of individual TCRs with disease status, and machine learning were combined to predict cytomegalovirus infection status. Class I and class II HLA loci were covered by the typing at four-digit resolution. Of the approximately 400 genotyped donors, approximately 83% fell in the genetic ancestry cluster associated with self-reported Caucasian donors. Genome-wide SNP genotypes for about 65% of the 666 donors were used in a later genetic analysis, which treated that subset as a discovery cohort. In addition to the first cohort of approximately 670 subjects, a separate validation cohort of 120 different subjects was used. The number of typed donors differed by locus: about 620-640 for A, B, C, DRB1 and DQB1; approximately 540 for DQA1; 606 for DPA1; and 450 to 480 for DPB1. Because of strong linkage in the cohort, 5 or 6 DR-DQ haplotypes were treated as single units for association and clustering. An earlier analysis of several hundred of the donors applied high-throughput TCR beta sequencing to assess whether each TCR beta V gene segment acted as functional or pseudogenic. The study used immunosequencing to profile the T cell repertoires of approximately 650 subjects and linked those repertoires to cytomegalovirus serostatus. Roughly 300 gigabases of sequencing data and 70 million to 100 million unique TCR sequences made up an early release that covered some 640 HLA-typed donors. Rather than using new phenotypic data, the later analysis identified candidate immune exposures from TCR beta sequences and from how often those sequences occurred across donors. Among 398 genotyped donors of the cohort, an average of approximately 240,000 unique TCR beta nucleotide sequences were sequenced per donor, around 20% of them non-productive. All discovery cohort repertoires had been generated using a single sequencing platform. Donor age, sex, ethnicity and CMV serostatus were compiled together with the repertoire data. The aim of the study was to test whether cataloging public T cell receptors could identify signatures of past pathogen exposure. A later analysis re-examined previously published TCR beta repertoires from over 500 donors and added high-resolution HLA genotyping to investigate patterns of TCR occurrence.

Points the paper makes about the study in general: An association between a missense DCLRE1C variant and V-gene and J-gene trimming of TCR beta chains was found in a later genetic analysis and replicated in an independent cohort. Because the 87-base-pair reads could not distinguish some IMGT-functional V segments, including TRBV6-2 and TRBV6-3, those segments were excluded. In vitro tests confirmed that three of the cytomegalovirus-associated TCR beta chains recognize cytomegalovirus antigens. Most TCR sequences were seen in very few donors, while some public TCRs were found in many individuals. An earlier analysis of around 540 of the donors showed that most TCR beta V segments appeared in productive rearrangements either about 87% or about 30% of the time, which broadly matched IMGT annotations. The classifier was reported to diagnose cytomegalovirus status with high specificity and sensitivity in both the original and validation cohorts. In a later analysis, several top co-occurrence clusters were reported to appear linked to parvovirus B19, influenza, CMV and Epstein-Barr virus. Because some donors lacked HLA typing at each locus, the association tests relied only on the typed subset. A further reported finding was that TCR beta sequences accurately predicted the HLA-A and HLA-B alleles for most subjects in the first cohort. Because counts were too low, about 18 rarely observed V segments, including chromosome 9 orphons, were excluded from the earlier analysis of several hundred of the donors. In a later analysis, HLA-associated TCR beta chains were found to be more clonally expanded and to have lower generation probabilities than equally common non-associated chains. It was suggested by the authors that the approach could potentially be generalized to other disease states and immunological phenotypes. The sequencing pipeline was judged likely to have produced a cluster of highly shared sequence variants as a technical artifact. A later analysis found that TCR association rates varied across HLA loci, with DRB1 alleles showing the most associated TCRs and HLA-C alleles the fewest. In the study, 150 to 200 TCR beta chains were listed as associated with cytomegalovirus. A later genetic analysis reported fewer N-insertions in productive TCRs among donors in an Asian-associated ancestry cluster than the roughly 700-donor mean. Specific HLA alleles were associated with 16,951 TCR beta sequences at a false discovery rate of 0.05 in a later analysis. Immune exposure information for the cohort was limited to CMV serostatus. Strong co-occurrence of HLA alleles, especially DR and DQ, made assigning TCR associations to individual alleles difficult. This cohort had only TCR beta chains sequenced, and the lack of alpha or paired-chain data limited which features could be detected. Roughly uniform sequencing depth across donors was assumed in presence/absence analyses, although this assumption may not hold. Linkage disequilibrium might explain the correlated functional status among segregating V segments, but an unknown experimental factor could not be ruled out. According to a later analysis, most CMV-associated TCR beta chains appeared to be HLA-restricted, and the HLA associations seemed to be driven largely by CMV exposure.

The cohort was made up of roughly 670 healthy bone marrow donors. Cohort members were all nominally healthy when sampled, although unrecorded immune exposures were likely present. The donor was CMV seronegative and was included in the group of 352 seronegative cohort members. A peripheral blood sample was collected from each donor, and TCR beta sequencing was performed on peripheral blood mononuclear cells. The Qiagen DNeasy Blood Extraction Kit was used to extract genomic DNA from the blood cell samples. With regard to this clone: What this receptor recognizes is not known. Per-base qualities were not stored, and no clone one base away is much larger.

Libraries were made using the immunoSEQ multiplex PCR assay. A mixture of 60 forward primers for TCR Vbeta segments and 13 reverse primers for TCR Jbeta segments was used in the multiplex PCR. The CDR3 region of rearranged TCR beta genes was amplified from genomic DNA by a multiplex PCR assay. The Illumina HiSeq System was used to sequence the amplified TCR beta libraries as 87-base-pair reads. On the authors' methods: A later analysis counted approximately 74 million unique TCR beta chains across the 666 repertoires, and approximately 11 million of these chains were shared by at least two donors. Raw reads were error-corrected and collapsed into unique sequences by a nearest-neighbor algorithm in which closely related sequences were merged to remove PCR and sequencing errors. V, D and J gene segments were assigned by aligning CDR3 sequences to IMGT reference sequences. For a sequence to be retained, a match of at least six nucleotides was required to both a V gene segment and a J gene segment. Rearrangements were classified as productive when the CDR3 lacked stop codons and remained in frame with V and J, and all other rearrangements were classified as non-productive. Following IMGT convention, CDR3 was defined as the stretch from the second conserved V-encoded cysteine up to the conserved J-encoded phenylalanine. The earlier analysis of some 540 of the donors excluded any sequence lacking an unambiguous match to a single V gene segment. In an earlier analysis of 450 to 700 of the donors, V segments were called functional above 56.7% productive rearrangements and were called segregating when the between-donor standard deviation exceeded 5%. A statistical classification framework was built for diagnosing cytomegalovirus status from the catalog of TCR beta chain sequences. In a later analysis, TCR nucleotide sequences were compared against IMGT/GENE-DB human TR gene sequences so that V and J genes could be assigned. In a later analysis, CDR3 sequences and most-parsimonious VDJ recombination scenarios were assigned using the TCRdist pipeline. In a later analysis, each TCR beta chain was defined by its CDR3 amino acid sequence together with its V-gene family, and reads without a unique V-gene family were excluded. A later analysis removed 550 to 700 highly shared, low-generation-probability nucleotide sequences to deal with suspected cross-contamination and a sequencing artifact. In a later analysis, a clonal expansion index was calculated for each public chain from normalized within-repertoire ranks of inferred template counts. In a later analysis, generation probabilities were computed with a VDJ recombination model fitted to out-of-frame rearrangements, and the resulting probabilities were checked against IGoR. A later analysis scored TCR-TCR, TCR-HLA and TCR-CMV co-occurrence with hypergeometric tests, applying a repertoire-size bias correction to TCR pairs. False discovery rates were estimated in a later analysis by permuting HLA or CMV assignments 20 times. In a later analysis, co-occurring TCRs were grouped using DBSCAN, with TCRdist sequence similarity added in when clustering inside HLA-allele-positive subsets. Repertoires with fewer than 30,000 or more than 120,000 public chains, plus five repertoires with anomalous nucleotide sharing, were excluded from co-occurrence clustering. TCRdb holds this immuneACCESS table with in-frame rearrangements only. Some clones are missing; in checked studies, unresolved V genes explain under half, and the rest has no known cause. From that table come the V and J calls and clone size; the DNA was used to work out D and trimming. The sample table holds hundreds of thousands of clones, of which around 89% were seen once. The top ten hold about 1% of the sample.

After removal of 3 bases from V and 5 bases from J, the junction retains 8 bases not matched to a gene. Looking up the germline V gene (reference sequence) yields CDR1 MNHNY and CDR2 SVGAGI. From its cysteine to its phenylalanine, the CDR3 spans 15 amino acids. CDR3 DNA is the only sequence kept; it has 45 bases, read in frame from the first base. Sample: PBMCs. The clonotype comes from a woman aged 18-35 years in good health and CMV-seronegative. The chain joins TRBV6-6 to TRBJ2-7; 9 junctional bases match TRBD2. Read as DNA, the sequence is TGTGCCAGCAGTTATTACGGCGGGAGGGGTAACGAGCAGTACTTC. Translated, this is CASSYYGGRGNEQYF.